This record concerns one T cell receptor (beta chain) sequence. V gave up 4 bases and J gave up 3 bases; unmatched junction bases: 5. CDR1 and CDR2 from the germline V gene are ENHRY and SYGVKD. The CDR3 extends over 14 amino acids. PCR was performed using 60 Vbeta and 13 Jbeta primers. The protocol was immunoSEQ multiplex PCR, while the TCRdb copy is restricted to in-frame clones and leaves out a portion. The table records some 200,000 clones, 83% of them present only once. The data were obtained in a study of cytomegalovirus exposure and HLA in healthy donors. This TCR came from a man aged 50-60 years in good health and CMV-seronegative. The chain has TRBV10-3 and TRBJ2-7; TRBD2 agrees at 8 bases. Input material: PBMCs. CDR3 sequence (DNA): TGTGCCATCAGTGCGGGACTAGAAATCTACGAGCAGTACTTC. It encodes CAISAGLEIYEQYF.